This T cell receptor (beta chain) came from a study of blood T cell repertoires in COVID-19. At the level of the study: Samples of COVID-19 (acute and convalescent) were obtained from the United States, Italy and Spain.

Seattle researchers signed up patients amid active infection and tracked them longitudinally. Per the authors' pipeline: For nucleated cells, counts were estimated from reference gene primer amplification. The protocol was immunoSEQ multiplex PCR, while the TCRdb copy is restricted to in-frame clones and leaves out a portion. V and J calls and clone size come straight from that table; D and trimming were deduced from the DNA. The data contain some 220,000 clones, 85% of them singletons. The receptor comes from a woman aged 70-85 years with COVID-19, enrolled during active disease. Input material: peripheral blood.

The CDR3 coding sequence is TGTGCCAGCAGCCCCCGCTCCGGGACAGGGGGATCCCTCTTCTTCAATCAGCCCCAGCATTTT. It is translated as CASSPRSGTGGSLFFNQPQHF. The chain joins TRBV3-1 (or the pseudogene TRBV3-2) to TRBJ1-5; 11 bases line up with TRBD1. J was trimmed by 3 bases and V by 4 bases; bases with no gene match: 20. This CDR3 is 21 amino acids long. The V gene's germline CDR1 is LGHDT and CDR2 YNNKEL (reference sequence).